The 28 T cell receptor beta chains given below trace back to one sample, sequenced in a study of cytomegalovirus exposure and HLA in healthy donors. The PCR made use of 60 Vbeta and 13 Jbeta primers. Profiling relied on immunoSEQ multiplex PCR, and the TCRdb table lists in-frame clones only, not all of them. The table lists around 61,000 clones, about 80% of them singletons. The sample comprised PBMCs. These receptors were obtained from a man in his forties or fifties in good health and CMV-seronegative.

About this clone itself: One junction end does not reproduce the germline sequence, and a read error may be involved. The V gene is TRBV7-7, the J gene TRBJ2-3; 9 positions match TRBD2. Germline V CDR1 and CDR2: SSHAT, FNYEAQ (reference sequence). CDR3 length: 16 amino acids. CDR3 nucleotide sequence: TGTGCTAGCAGCTTAGGGGCTAGCGGGGCCCCAGATACGCAGTATTTT. Its protein is CASSLGASGAPDTQYF.

In its sample, this clone was seen a few times. This chain links TRBV7-2 with TRBJ1-5, with D unclear. Germline V gene lookup returns CDR1 SGHTA and CDR2 FQGNSA. Deletions cut 1 base from V and 3 bases from J, with 10 bases between. The CDR3 loop spans 15 amino acids. This CDR3 is CASSLVSRYNQPQHF. The CDR3 DNA follows: TGTGCCAGCAGCTTAGTGTCACGGTACAATCAGCCCCAGCATTTT.

The rearrangement links TRBV5-8 to TRBJ1-5, with 8 bases fitting TRBD1. Germline values: CDR1 SGHTS, CDR2 YDEGEE. This CDR3 contains 17 residues. V was pared by 3 bases and J by 0 bases, with 8 bases of the junction left unmatched. The CDR3 here is CASSSGTGVVSNQPQHF. The CDR3 bases are TGTGCCAGCAGCTCCGGGACAGGAGTTGTTAGCAATCAGCCCCAGCATTTT.

The table lists this clone with a count of one. The chain couples TRBV19 to TRBJ2-5, with 8 bases fitting TRBD1. This CDR3 comprises 16 residues. Germline V CDR1 and CDR2: LNHDA, SQIVND (reference sequence). Trimming removed 3 bases from V and 5 bases from J; junction bases left unmatched: 11. Here the CDR3 DNA reads TGTGCCAGTAGTATTCTTGGGGGACAGGTCGGCGAGACCCAGTACTTC. Protein sequence: CASSILGGQVGETQYF.

This clone has just one count. V gene TRBV6-4 combines with J gene TRBJ2-1, with 7 nucleotides matching TRBD2. The CDR3 is made up of 14 amino acids. V dropped 0 bases and J dropped 6; count of bases not matched to a gene: 2. Germline loops: CDR1 MRHNA, CDR2 SNTAGT. DNA for the CDR3: TGTGCCAGCAGTGACTCGACGGGGGGCAATGAGCAGTTCTTC. Residues: CASSDSTGGNEQFF.

Concerning this clone itself: A junction boundary mismatches the germline segment, possibly from a read error. This chain connects TRBV7-2 to TRBJ2-5; TRBD2 matches 9 bases. Germline CDR1 and CDR2: SGHTA and FQGNSA. This CDR3 is built from 16 residues. CDR3 in DNA: TGTGCCAGCAGTTTGCTCAGCGGGGGGAACCAAGTGACCCAGTACTTC. Its translation: CASSLLSGGNQVTQYF. The variable domain in full, with the rest retrieved from reference TRBV7-2 and TRBJ2-5, is GAGVSQSPSNKVTEKGKDVELRCDPISGHTALYWYRQSLGQGLEFLIYFQGNSAPDKSGLPSDRFSAERTGGSVSTLTIQRTQQEDSAVYLCASSLLSGGNQVTQYFGPGTRLLVL.

The rearrangement links TRBV18 to TRBJ1-2; 12 nucleotides line up with TRBD1. With 5 bases clipped from V and 4 bases from J, the junction kept 8 bases outside the gene matches. The germline gives CDR1 KGHSH, CDR2 LQKENI. The CDR3 spans 16 residues. The CDR3 protein is CASSSGTGGEGYGYTF. The CDR3 region has the DNA TGTGCCAGCTCATCTGGGACAGGGGGCGAGGGCTATGGCTACACCTTC.

This clone was seen just once. This chain connects TRBV30 to TRBJ1-4, with D unclear. V lost 0 bases, J lost 8 bases, and 7 bases lay in between. Looked up from germline, CDR1 is GTSNPN and CDR2 is SVGIG (reference sequence). This CDR3 contains 12 residues. The CDR3 DNA is TGTGCCTGGAGTGTTTTTCAAGAAAAACTGTTTTTT. Encoded protein: CAWSVFQEKLFF.

V usage is TRBV28 and J usage is TRBJ1-6; no reliable D call. Trimming took off 8 bases at V and 6 bases at J, with 14 bases between the two ends. The CDR3 totals 14 residues. Germline-derived CDR1 and CDR2 are MDHEN and SYDVKM. The CDR3 loop reads CASSVAGSNSPLHF. CDR3 bases: TGTGCCAGCTCCGTGGCTGGGAGTAATTCACCCCTCCACTTT.

The chain has TRBV18 and TRBJ1-1; the D gene is possibly TRBD1 (5 bases). CDR3 size: 12 residues. Trimming took off 3 bases at V and 7 bases at J, with 9 bases between the two ends. Per germline, CDR1 KGHSH and CDR2 LQKENI. The CDR3 loop is CASSPDRFEAFF. Written as DNA, the CDR3 is TGTGCCAGCTCACCTGACAGATTTGAAGCTTTCTTT. Drawing the rest from reference TRBV18 and TRBJ1-1, the complete variable domain is NAGVMQNPRHLVRRRGQEARLRCSPMKGHSHVYWYRQLPEEGLKFMVYLQKENIIDESGMPKERFSAEFPKEGPSILRIQQVVRGDSAAYFCASSPDRFEAFFGQGTRLTVV.

The J gene is TRBJ2-2, the V gene TRBV5-1, with a possible D match to TRBD1 (5 bases). CDR1 and CDR2 (germline): SGHRS, YFSETQ. Trimming removed 1 base from V and 1 base from J, with 5 bases in between. There are 14 residues in the CDR3. The CDR3 sequence: CASSLTGNTGELFF. The CDR3 DNA follows: TGCGCCAGCAGCTTGACAGGGAACACCGGGGAGCTGTTTTTT.

This rearrangement joins TRBV6-1 to TRBJ1-2; the D gene is possibly TRBD1 (6 bases). This CDR3 has 12 amino acids. V gave up 5 bases and J gave up 7 bases, with 11 bases separating them. In germline, CDR1 is MNHNS, CDR2 SASEGT. CDR3 DNA sequence: TGTGCCAGCAGTTGGACAGTCCTTGGCTACACCTTC. Encoded protein: CASSWTVLGYTF.

V gene TRBV11-3 combines with J gene TRBJ2-2; D is possibly TRBD1 (5 bases). Per germline, CDR1 SGHNT and CDR2 YENEEA. The CDR3 sequence is 15 residues long. Trimming left V 6 bases short and J 5 bases short, with 16 bases between. The CDR3 DNA reads as TGTGCCAGCAGTCAATCGACAGCCCCGACCGGGGAGCTGTTTTTT. This sequence encodes CASSQSTAPTGELFF.

The rearrangement joins TRBV5-1 to TRBJ2-7, with TRBD1 matching over 7 bases. Germline V gene data show CDR1 as SGHRS and CDR2 as YFSETQ. V was clipped by 2 bases and J by 2 bases; unmatched bases: 4. The CDR3 extends over 14 amino acids. CDR3 bases: TGCGCCAGCAGCTTCCGGGACAGCCCCTACGAGCAGTACTTC. Its translation is CASSFRDSPYEQYF. The variable domain in full, with the rest retrieved from reference TRBV5-1 and TRBJ2-7, is KAGVTQTPRYLIKTRGQQVTLSCSPISGHRSVSWYQQTPGQGLQFLFEYFSETQRNKGNFPGRFSGRQFSNSRSEMNVSTLELGDSALYLCASSFRDSPYEQYFGPGTRLTVT.

This chain links TRBV6-9 with TRBJ2-5, with 12 nucleotides matching TRBD2. Unmatched junction bases numbered 4, after V lost 4 bases and J lost 4 bases. This CDR3 region has 15 residues. Germline CDR1 is MNHGY and CDR2 is SVAAGI. CDR3 nucleotide sequence: TGTGCCAGCAGTTGCTCTAGCGGGGGGGGAGAGACCCAGTACTTC. Its translation is CASSCSSGGGETQYF.

In nucleotides, the CDR3 is TGTGCCAGCAGCTTGGATGGTAGCGGGGGGATTGACAATGAGCAGTTCTTC. Translating gives CASSLDGSGGIDNEQFF. The rearrangement links TRBV5-4 to TRBJ2-1, with TRBD2 matching over 10 bases. The CDR3 is made up of 17 amino acids. Germline values: CDR1 SGHNT, CDR2 YYREEE (reference sequence). The V segment lost 0 bases and the J segment 5 bases; nucleotides outside the gene matches: 8.

This rearrangement joins TRBV13 to TRBJ1-4; tentative D call: TRBD1 (5 bases). The CDR3 extends over 13 amino acids. Germline CDR1 PRHDT, CDR2 FYEKMQ (reference sequence). V dropped 6 bases and J dropped 8 bases, with 13 bases sitting between them. Here the CDR3 reads CASSLGGREKLFF. In DNA, the CDR3 is TGTGCCAGCAGTCTCGGGGGACGGGAAAAACTGTTTTTT.

This chain connects TRBV28 to TRBJ2-5, with 9 bases identical to TRBD1. The V and J ends lost 5 bases and 7 bases, in that order; junction bases with no gene match: 5. The CDR3 has 13 residues. CDR1 and CDR2 from the germline V gene are MDHEN and SYDVKM. The CDR3 DNA is TGTGCCAGCAGTAACAGGGGGCTCGGGACCCAGTACTTC. It translates to CASSNRGLGTQYF. The whole variable domain, remainder taken from reference TRBV28 and TRBJ2-5, is DVKVTQSSRYLVKRTGEKVFLECVQDMDHENMFWYRQDPGLGLRLIYFSYDVKMKEKGDIPEGYSVSREKKERFSLILESASTNQTSMYLCASSNRGLGTQYFGPGTRLLVL.

V usage is TRBV9 and J usage is TRBJ1-4; D may be TRBD1 (6 bases). The germline V and J ends were trimmed by 4 bases and 0 bases, with 13 bases remaining between them. CDR1 and CDR2 from the germline V gene are SGDLS and YYNGEE. The CDR3 has 16 residues. The CDR3 nucleotides read TGTGCCAGCAGCCGGGACATTAGCACAACTAATGAAAAACTGTTTTTT. Its translation: CASSRDISTTNEKLFF.

The rearrangement links TRBV9 to TRBJ2-2; 7 bases agree with TRBD1. CDR3 length: 17 residues. The V gene end was trimmed by 0 bases and the J gene end by 5 bases; junction bases not matched to a gene: 10. Germline loops: CDR1 SGDLS, CDR2 YYNGEE. CDR3 protein: CASSVAGSGGLTGELFF. CDR3 nucleotides: TGTGCCAGCAGCGTAGCTGGGTCAGGGGGTTTGACCGGGGAGCTGTTTTTT.

This clone has a single count. The chain combines TRBV29-1 with TRBJ1-2, with D hard to call. The CDR3 contains 12 residues. Germline CDR1 SQVTM, CDR2 ANQGSEA. The V gene lost 4 bases and the J gene lost 6 bases, with 12 bases spanning the gap. In nucleotides, the CDR3 is TGCAGCGTTGGGCCGGGGATTGATGGCTACACCTTC. Its translation is CSVGPGIDGYTF.

V is TRBV27 and J is TRBJ1-2; tentatively, D is TRBD1 (5 bases). Per germline, CDR1 MNHEY and CDR2 SMNVEV (reference sequence). This CDR3 spans 14 amino acids. V lost 6 bases and J 2 bases, leaving 13 bases between the germline ends. CDR3 in amino acids: CASSLTGLNYGYTF. DNA for the CDR3: TGTGCCAGCAGCCTAACAGGTCTCAACTATGGCTACACCTTC.

The V and J genes are TRBV30 and TRBJ1-4; weak D call: TRBD1 (5 bases). Trimming cost V 2 bases and J 7 bases, with 11 bases left between them. Germline V CDR1 and CDR2: GTSNPN, SVGIG (reference sequence). CDR3 length equals 13 residues. CDR3 residues: CAWSYGAFEKLFF. The CDR3 region has the DNA TGTGCCTGGAGTTATGGGGCCTTTGAAAAACTGTTTTTT.

In nucleotides, the CDR3 is TGTGCCAGCAGCCCTGACAGGGTTGGAGACTATGGCTACACCTTC. Protein product: CASSPDRVGDYGYTF. The V call is TRBV5-4, the J call TRBJ1-2; 7 positions agree with TRBD1. V lost 4 bases to trimming and J lost 3 bases; unmatched junction nucleotides: 9. Germline CDR1 SGHNT, CDR2 YYREEE (reference sequence). There are 15 residues in the CDR3.

CDR3 residues: CAWSYVAGGADTQYF. CDR3 nucleotides: TGTGCCTGGAGTTATGTAGCGGGGGGTGCAGATACGCAGTATTTT. The genes are TRBV30 and TRBJ2-3, with TRBD2 identical over 10 bases. The trim removed 2 bases at V and 4 bases at J, leaving 6 bases unmatched. The CDR3 runs 15 residues. CDR1 and CDR2 (germline): GTSNPN, SVGIG (reference sequence).

This clone has only one observation. The chain combines TRBV15 with TRBJ2-7; tentatively, D is TRBD2 (5 bases). The germline gives CDR1 LNHNV, CDR2 YYDKDF (reference sequence). Trimming removed 1 base from V and 0 bases from J, with 13 bases in between. This CDR3 has 16 residues. The CDR3 sequence: CATSRVLGLSSYEQYF. In nucleotides, the CDR3 is TGTGCCACCAGCAGAGTACTTGGACTCAGCTCCTACGAGCAGTACTTC.

This rearrangement joins TRBV5-1 to TRBJ1-5; TRBD1 might be the D (6 bases). The CDR3 runs 14 residues. Germline V gene lookup returns CDR1 SGHRS and CDR2 YFSETQ. Trimming left V 4 bases short and J 0 bases short, with 8 bases between. CDR3 bases: TGCGCCAGCAGCCCGGACAGTAGCAATCAGCCCCAGCATTTT. Residues: CASSPDSSNQPQHF.

The CDR3 DNA reads as TGTGCCAGCAGCCCCGCGCACTCTGGAAACACCATATATTTT. Protein product: CASSPAHSGNTIYF. This rearrangement joins TRBV6-5 to TRBJ1-3; D is undetermined. Germline CDR1 is MNHEY and CDR2 is SVGAGI. This CDR3 region has 14 residues. V gave up 6 bases and J gave up 0 bases, with 9 bases separating them.